This passage covers 19 T cell receptor beta chains from one sample sequenced in a study of somatic mutations in cytotoxic T cells in rheumatoid arthritis. The protocol was immunoSEQ multiplex PCR, while the TCRdb copy is restricted to in-frame clones and leaves out a portion. The profile shows 4,000 to 5,000 clones, 79% of them singletons. Sequencing used CD8+ T cells sorted from blood. The source is an adult with rheumatoid arthritis.

The chain carries TRBV5-4 and TRBJ2-7, with TRBD2 identical over 7 bases. The germline CDR1 and CDR2 sequences are SGHNT and YYREEE (reference sequence). With V trimmed by 4 bases and J by 3 bases, 7 bases remained unmatched. This CDR3 comprises 14 residues. The CDR3 loop reads CASSPNRDYYEQYF. DNA of the CDR3: TGTGCCAGCAGCCCTAACCGGGACTACTACGAGCAGTACTTC.

On this clone: One end of the junction is discordant with germline, which a read error may explain. This chain joins TRBV7-7 and TRBJ2-2; D uncertain. CDR1 is SSHAT and CDR2 is FNYEAQ in the germline V gene (reference sequence). CDR3 size: 14 residues. CDR3 bases: TGTGCTAGCAGCCCGAATCAGAACACCGGGGAGCTGTTTTTT. Protein sequence: CASSPNQNTGELFF.

The chain links TRBV2 to TRBJ1-5; D is perhaps TRBD1 (6 bases). The germline V and J ends were trimmed by 7 bases and 1 base, with 14 bases remaining between them. Germline assignment: CDR1 SNHLY and CDR2 FYNNEI. This CDR3 has 15 amino acids. CDR3 loop: CASTSGESSNQPQHF. The CDR3 DNA reads as TGTGCCAGCACTTCAGGGGAATCGAGCAATCAGCCCCAGCATTTT.

The V gene is TRBV28, the J gene TRBJ1-5; 8 positions match TRBD1. Losses at the gene ends were 8 bases for V and 4 bases for J; bases not matched to a gene: 16. Germline loops: CDR1 MDHEN, CDR2 SYDVKM. CDR3 length: 17 residues. CDR3 in DNA: TGTGCCAGCGAGAAATATCCTCCGGGACAGGTAAATCAGCCCCAGCATTTT. Protein: CASEKYPPGQVNQPQHF.

The J gene is TRBJ1-1, the V gene TRBV30; D call uncertain. The CDR3 has 13 amino acids. V lost 7 bases to trimming and J lost 3 bases, with 15 bases between them. Germline V lookup: CDR1 GTSNPN, CDR2 SVGIG (reference sequence). CDR3 sequence reads: CASSDLLDTEAFF. CDR3 sequence (DNA): TGTGCCTCCTCGGACCTTCTTGACACTGAAGCTTTCTTT.

This clone was detected only a few times. This chain uses TRBV13 with TRBJ2-7; D remains ambiguous. This CDR3 contains 11 residues. V lost 3 bases and J lost 4, with 4 bases in between. Germline V gene lookup returns CDR1 PRHDT and CDR2 FYEKMQ (reference sequence). In nucleotides, the CDR3 is TGTGCCAGCAGCTTCGGGTACGAGCAGTACTTC. Protein: CASSFGYEQYF. The full variable domain, completed using reference TRBV13 and TRBJ2-7, is AAGVIQSPRHLIKEKRETATLKCYPIPRHDTVYWYQQGPGQDPQFLISFYEKMQSDKGSIPDRFSAQQFSDYHSELNMSSLELGDSALYFCASSFGYEQYFGPGTRLTVT.

V gene TRBV29-1 combines with J gene TRBJ1-1; 9 nucleotides match TRBD1. Germline CDR1 is SQVTM and CDR2 is ANQGSEA. The CDR3 sequence is 15 residues long. The ends lost 2 bases at V and 4 bases at J; junction bases unmatched: 8. In DNA form, the CDR3 reads TGCAGCGTTGAACCGAGCCCGACAGGGGGCACTGAAGCTTTCTTT. This codes for CSVEPSPTGGTEAFF.

The chain links TRBV19 to TRBJ1-6; tentative D call: TRBD1 (5 bases). The germline V gene has CDR1 LNHDA and CDR2 SQIVND (reference sequence). Trimming cost V 5 bases and J 9 bases, with 17 bases left between them. The CDR3 has 15 amino acids. CDR3 residues: CASSSTSRGASPLHF. The CDR3 region has the DNA TGTGCCAGTAGTTCCACGTCTCGCGGGGCTTCACCCCTCCACTTT.

CDR3 DNA: TGTGCCAGCAGCTTAGCCTCCGGGCGTCCGAACACCGGGGAGCTGTTTTTT. Its protein is CASSLASGRPNTGELFF. The rearrangement uses TRBV7-9 and TRBJ2-2; no clear D. The V gene lost 0 bases and the J gene lost 0 bases, with 11 bases spanning the gap. Per the germline V gene, CDR1 is SEHNR and CDR2 is FQNEAQ (reference sequence). The length of the CDR3 is 17 residues. The full variable domain, in which reference TRBV7-9 and TRBJ2-2 provide the parts outside the CDR3, is DTGVSQNPRHKITKRGQNVTFRCDPISEHNRLYWYRQTLGQGPEFLTYFQNEAQLEKSRLLSDRFSAERPKGSFSTLEIQRTEQGDSAMYLCASSLASGRPNTGELFFGEGSRLTVL.

J is TRBJ2-5 and V is TRBV5-1, with unresolved D. The J call may be faulty, since TRBJ2-7 better matches the DNA end. The CDR3 runs 17 residues. Germline-derived CDR1 and CDR2 are SGHRS and YFSETQ. The CDR3 loop reads CASSLFFWQESSYEQYF. CDR3 nucleotides: TGCGCCAGCAGCTTATTCTTTTGGCAGGAAAGCTCCTACGAGCAGTACTTC.

V gene TRBV5-4 combines with J gene TRBJ2-3; D is ambiguous. Germline V gene data show CDR1 as SGHNT and CDR2 as YYREEE (reference sequence). The CDR3 is 15 amino acids. Trimming stripped 7 bases from V and 0 bases from J, with 15 bases between. The CDR3: CASSSPYASTDTQYF. The CDR3 region has the DNA TGTGCCAGCTCCTCACCCTATGCTAGCACAGATACGCAGTATTTT.

V gene TRBV4-1 combines with J gene TRBJ1-5; perhaps TRBD1 as D (5 bases). The V end was cut by 0 bases, the J end by 4 bases, with 10 bases between. CDR1 is MGHRA, CDR2 YSYEKL, per germline. The length of the CDR3 is 15 residues. CDR3 in DNA: TGCGCCAGCAGCCAAGATGGTAGGGGAAATCAGCCCCAGCATTTT. This encodes CASSQDGRGNQPQHF.

The gene calls are TRBV6-5 and TRBJ2-1; perhaps D is TRBD1 or TRBD2 (5 bases each). This CDR3 contains 12 residues. The V and J ends lost 5 bases and 10 bases respectively, with 12 bases between them. The germline CDR1 and CDR2 sequences are MNHEY and SVGAGI. CDR3 sequence reads: CASSARDREQFF. DNA of the CDR3: TGTGCCAGCAGTGCCAGGGACCGAGAGCAGTTCTTC.

The chain uses TRBV15 and TRBJ1-1, with D maybe TRBD1 (6 bases). The V gene lost 5 bases and the J gene lost 6 bases, with 13 bases spanning the gap. Per the germline V gene, CDR1 is LNHNV and CDR2 is YYDKDF (reference sequence). The length of the CDR3 is 13 residues. The CDR3 here is CATSDPGAPEAFF. The DNA for the CDR3 is TGTGCCACCAGCGATCCAGGGGCCCCTGAAGCTTTCTTT.

Only one count was recorded for this clone. The chain combines TRBV7-8 with TRBJ2-6; D may correspond to TRBD1 or TRBD2 (6 bases each). CDR1 and CDR2 (germline): SGHVS, FQNEAQ. The CDR3 covers 17 residues. V was trimmed by 0 bases and J by 4 bases, leaving 13 bases between them. The CDR3 nucleotides read TGTGCCAGCAGCTTAGCTGGGGGGCCATGGGGGGCCAACGTCCTGACTTTC. Translated: CASSLAGGPWGANVLTF.

This clone was seen a few times. This chain joins TRBV15 and TRBJ2-1; D possibly corresponds to TRBD2 (5 bases). There are 13 residues in the CDR3. Looked up from germline, CDR1 is LNHNV and CDR2 is YYDKDF (reference sequence). Deletions cut 4 bases from V and 3 bases from J, with 7 bases between. The CDR3 DNA sequence: TGTGCCACCAGCACCGGGGTCTACAATGAGCAGTTCTTC. Translating it yields CATSTGVYNEQFF.

This clone came up once. The V call is TRBV4-1, the J call TRBJ2-7; no reliable D call. Germline V CDR1 and CDR2: MGHRA, YSYEKL. V lost 0 bases, J lost 0 bases, and 6 bases lay in between. This CDR3 region has 14 residues. CDR3 residues: CASSQERLSYEQYF. The CDR3 bases are TGCGCCAGCAGCCAAGAAAGACTCTCCTACGAGCAGTACTTC.

The chain has TRBV7-9 and TRBJ1-1; no reliable D call. Germline CDR1 reads SEHNR; CDR2 reads FQNEAQ (reference sequence). Between the trimmed V and J ends, which lost 5 bases and 1 base, there was a span of 17 bases. The CDR3 runs 16 residues. CDR3 in amino acids: CASSPSFARGNTEAFF. The DNA of the CDR3 is TGTGCCAGCAGCCCTTCTTTCGCTCGGGGGAACACTGAAGCTTTCTTT. Using reference TRBV7-9 and TRBJ1-1 for the parts outside the CDR3, the full variable domain is DTGVSQNPRHKITKRGQNVTFRCDPISEHNRLYWYRQTLGQGPEFLTYFQNEAQLEKSRLLSDRFSAERPKGSFSTLEIQRTEQGDSAMYLCASSPSFARGNTEAFFGQGTRLTVV.

V is TRBV27 and J is TRBJ2-1; TRBD2 agrees at 13 bases. This CDR3 has 16 residues. CDR1 MNHEY and CDR2 SMNVEV come from the germline V gene (reference sequence). The V segment lost 5 bases and the J segment 4 bases; nucleotides outside the gene matches: 5. The CDR3 is CASSPRTSGGYNEQFF. CDR3 DNA sequence: TGTGCCAGCAGTCCGCGGACTAGCGGGGGATACAATGAGCAGTTCTTC.